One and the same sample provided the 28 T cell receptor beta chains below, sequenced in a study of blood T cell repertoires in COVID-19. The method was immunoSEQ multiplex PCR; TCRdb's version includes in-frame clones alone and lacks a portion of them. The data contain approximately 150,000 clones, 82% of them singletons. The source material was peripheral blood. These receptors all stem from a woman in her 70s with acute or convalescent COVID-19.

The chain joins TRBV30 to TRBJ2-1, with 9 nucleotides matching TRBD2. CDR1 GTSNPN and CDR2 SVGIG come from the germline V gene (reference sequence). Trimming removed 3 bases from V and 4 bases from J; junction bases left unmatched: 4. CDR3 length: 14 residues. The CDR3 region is CAWSGLAGYNEQFF. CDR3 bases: TGTGCCTGGAGCGGGCTAGCGGGGTACAATGAGCAGTTCTTC.

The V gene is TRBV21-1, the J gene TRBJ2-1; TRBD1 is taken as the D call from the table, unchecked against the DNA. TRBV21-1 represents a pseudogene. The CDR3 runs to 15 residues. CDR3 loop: CASSKGRGARYEQFF. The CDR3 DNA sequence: TGTGCCAGCAGCAAAGGCAGGGGCGCAAGGTATGAGCAGTTCTTC.

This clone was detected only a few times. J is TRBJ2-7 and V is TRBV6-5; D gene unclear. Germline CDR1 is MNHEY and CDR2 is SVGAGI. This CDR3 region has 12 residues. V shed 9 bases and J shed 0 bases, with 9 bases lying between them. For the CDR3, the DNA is TGTGCCAGTGGCCCGTTCTCCTACGAGCAGTACTTC. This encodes CASGPFSYEQYF.

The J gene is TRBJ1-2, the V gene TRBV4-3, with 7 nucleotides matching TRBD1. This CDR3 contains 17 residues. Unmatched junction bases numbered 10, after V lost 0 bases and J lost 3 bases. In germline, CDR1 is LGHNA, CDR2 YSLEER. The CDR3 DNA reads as TGCGCCAGCAGCCAAGATTGGGAGGCAGGGGGTTACTATGGCTACACCTTC. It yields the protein CASSQDWEAGGYYGYTF.

The CDR3, as DNA: TGTGCCAGCAGTAAGATGGGCGTCATAGCGCAGTATTTT. This translates into CASSKMGVIAQYF. V and J are TRBV6-2 or TRBV6-3 and TRBJ2-3, with D hard to call. CDR3 length: 13 amino acids. Germline CDR1 reads MNHEY; CDR2 reads SVGEGT. Trimming stripped 5 bases from V and 10 bases from J, with 16 bases between.

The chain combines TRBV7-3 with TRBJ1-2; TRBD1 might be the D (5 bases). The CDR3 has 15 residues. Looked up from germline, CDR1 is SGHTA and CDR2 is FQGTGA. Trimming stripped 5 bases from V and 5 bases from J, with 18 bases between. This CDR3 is CASSQGGGLVYGYTF. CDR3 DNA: TGTGCCAGCAGCCAAGGCGGGGGACTGGTTTATGGCTACACCTTC. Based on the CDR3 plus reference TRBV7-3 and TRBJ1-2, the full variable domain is GAGVSQTPSNKVTEKGKYVELRCDPISGHTALYWYRQSLGQGPEFLIYFQGTGAADDSGLPNDRFFAVRPEGSVSTLKIQRTERGDSAVYLCASSQGGGLVYGYTFGSGTRLTVV.

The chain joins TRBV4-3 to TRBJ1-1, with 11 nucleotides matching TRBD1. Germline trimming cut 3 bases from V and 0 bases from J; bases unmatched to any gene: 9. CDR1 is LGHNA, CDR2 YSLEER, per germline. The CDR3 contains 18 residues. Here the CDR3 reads CASSQKLRDRGMNTEAFF. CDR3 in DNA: TGCGCCAGCAGCCAGAAGCTCCGGGACAGGGGGATGAACACTGAAGCTTTCTTT.

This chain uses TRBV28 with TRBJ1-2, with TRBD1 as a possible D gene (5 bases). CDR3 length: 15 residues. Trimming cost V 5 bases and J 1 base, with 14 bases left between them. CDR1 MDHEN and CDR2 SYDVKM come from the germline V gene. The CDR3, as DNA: TGTGCCAGCAGTAGGGGAGGACGGATTAACTATGGCTACACCTTC. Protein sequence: CASSRGGRINYGYTF.

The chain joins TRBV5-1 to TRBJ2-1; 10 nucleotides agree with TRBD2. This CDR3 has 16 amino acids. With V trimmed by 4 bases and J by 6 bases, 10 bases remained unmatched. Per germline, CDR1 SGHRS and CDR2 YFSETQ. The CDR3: CASSRLSVAGGNEQFF. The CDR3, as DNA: TGCGCCAGCAGCCGATTGTCGGTAGCGGGAGGCAATGAGCAGTTCTTC. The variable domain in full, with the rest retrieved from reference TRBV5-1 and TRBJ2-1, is KAGVTQTPRYLIKTRGQQVTLSCSPISGHRSVSWYQQTPGQGLQFLFEYFSETQRNKGNFPGRFSGRQFSNSRSEMNVSTLELGDSALYLCASSRLSVAGGNEQFFGPGTRLTVL.

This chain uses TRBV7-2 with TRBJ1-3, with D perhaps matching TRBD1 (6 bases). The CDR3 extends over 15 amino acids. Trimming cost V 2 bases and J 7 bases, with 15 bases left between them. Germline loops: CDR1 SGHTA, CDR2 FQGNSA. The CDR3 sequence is CASSLRGGVPNTIYF. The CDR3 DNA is TGTGCCAGCAGCTTAAGGGGGGGCGTCCCGAACACCATATATTTT.

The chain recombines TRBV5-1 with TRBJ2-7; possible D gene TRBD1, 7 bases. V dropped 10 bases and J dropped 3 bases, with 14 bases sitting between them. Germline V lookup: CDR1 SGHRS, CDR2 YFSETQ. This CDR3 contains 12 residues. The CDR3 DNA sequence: TGCGCCGGAGGGACAGTAGTCTACGAGCAGTACTTC. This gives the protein CAGGTVVYEQYF.

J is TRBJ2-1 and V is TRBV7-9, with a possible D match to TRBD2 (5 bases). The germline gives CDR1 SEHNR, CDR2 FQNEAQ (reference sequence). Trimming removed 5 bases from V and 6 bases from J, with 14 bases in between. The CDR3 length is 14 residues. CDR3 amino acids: CASSPPASINEQFF. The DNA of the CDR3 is TGTGCCAGCAGCCCCCCCGCTAGCATCAATGAGCAGTTCTTC. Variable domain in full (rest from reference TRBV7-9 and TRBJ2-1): DTGVSQNPRHKITKRGQNVTFRCDPISEHNRLYWYRQTLGQGPEFLTYFQNEAQLEKSRLLSDRFSAERPKGSFSTLEIQRTEQGDSAMYLCASSPPASINEQFFGPGTRLTVL.

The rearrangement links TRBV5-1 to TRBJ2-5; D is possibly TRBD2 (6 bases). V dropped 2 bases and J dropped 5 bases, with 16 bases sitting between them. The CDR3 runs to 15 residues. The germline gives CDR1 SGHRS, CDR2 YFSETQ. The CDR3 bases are TGCGCCAGCAGCTTAACGGGACTCAGCGGGGAGACCCAGTACTTC. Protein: CASSLTGLSGETQYF.

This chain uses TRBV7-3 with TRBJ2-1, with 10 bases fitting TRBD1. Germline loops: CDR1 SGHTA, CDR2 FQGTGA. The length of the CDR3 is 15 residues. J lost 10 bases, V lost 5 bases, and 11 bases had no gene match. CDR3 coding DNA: TGTGCCAGCAGCCAAGTGCCGACAGGGGGCGGGGAGCAGTTCTTC. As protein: CASSQVPTGGGEQFF.

The CDR3 DNA reads as TGTGCCAGCAGCCCTTCTAACAGGGGACAATCCTACAATGAGCAGTTCTTC. Its protein product is CASSPSNRGQSYNEQFF. The chain carries TRBV9 and TRBJ2-1, with TRBD1 matching over 7 bases. The V and J ends lost 4 bases and 1 base, in that order; junction bases with no gene match: 11. The CDR3 is made up of 17 amino acids. Germline loops: CDR1 SGDLS, CDR2 YYNGEE.

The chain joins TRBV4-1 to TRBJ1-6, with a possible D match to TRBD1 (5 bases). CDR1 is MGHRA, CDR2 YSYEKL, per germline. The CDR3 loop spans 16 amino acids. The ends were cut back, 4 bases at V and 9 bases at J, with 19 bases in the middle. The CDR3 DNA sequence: TGCGCCAGCAGCCCCGTTGGAGGGGAGGCTGGTTCACCCCTCCACTTT. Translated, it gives CASSPVGGEAGSPLHF.

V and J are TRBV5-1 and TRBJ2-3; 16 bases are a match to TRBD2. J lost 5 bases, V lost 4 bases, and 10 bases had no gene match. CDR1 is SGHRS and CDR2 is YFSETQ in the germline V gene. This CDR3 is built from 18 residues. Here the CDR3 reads CASSRTGLAGGRGDTQYF. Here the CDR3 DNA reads TGCGCCAGCAGCAGAACGGGACTAGCGGGGGGGCGTGGAGATACGCAGTATTTT.

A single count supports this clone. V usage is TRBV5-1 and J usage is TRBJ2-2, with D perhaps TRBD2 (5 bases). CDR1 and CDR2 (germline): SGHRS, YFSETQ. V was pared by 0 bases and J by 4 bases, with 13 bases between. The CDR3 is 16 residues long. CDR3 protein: CASSLAPLDATGELFF. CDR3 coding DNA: TGCGCCAGCAGCTTGGCCCCACTAGATGCCACCGGGGAGCTGTTTTTT.

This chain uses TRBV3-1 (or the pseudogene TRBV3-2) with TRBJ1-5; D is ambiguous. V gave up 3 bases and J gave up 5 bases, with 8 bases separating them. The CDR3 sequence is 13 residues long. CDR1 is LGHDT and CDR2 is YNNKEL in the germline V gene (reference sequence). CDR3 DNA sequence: TGTGCCAGCAGCCACAACGGGGATCAGCCCCAGCATTTT. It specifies CASSHNGDQPQHF.

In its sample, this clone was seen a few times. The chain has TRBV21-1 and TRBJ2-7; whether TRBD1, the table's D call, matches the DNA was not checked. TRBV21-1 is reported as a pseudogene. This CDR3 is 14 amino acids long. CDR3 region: CASRQRQSTYEQYF. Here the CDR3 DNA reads TGTGCCAGCAGACAAAGACAGAGCACCTACGAGCAGTACTTC.

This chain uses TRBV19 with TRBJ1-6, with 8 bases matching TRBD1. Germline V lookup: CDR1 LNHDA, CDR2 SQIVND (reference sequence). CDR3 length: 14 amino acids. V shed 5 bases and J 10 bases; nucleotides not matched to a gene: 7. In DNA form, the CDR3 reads TGTGCCAGTAGTGTAACAGGGGGGCACTCACCCCTCCACTTT. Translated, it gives CASSVTGGHSPLHF.

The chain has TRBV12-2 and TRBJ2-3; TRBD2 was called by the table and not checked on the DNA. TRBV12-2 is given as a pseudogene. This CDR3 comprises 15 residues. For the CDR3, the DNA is TGTGCAAGTCGCCTTGAGCGGGGGGGCACAGATACGCAGTATTTT. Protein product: CASRLERGGTDTQYF.

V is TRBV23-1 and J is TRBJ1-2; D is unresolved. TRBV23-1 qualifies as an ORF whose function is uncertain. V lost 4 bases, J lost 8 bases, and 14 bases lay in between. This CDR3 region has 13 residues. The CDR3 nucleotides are TGCGCCAGCAGTCTCCCGTGCCCGCTAGGCTACACCTTC. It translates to CASSLPCPLGYTF.

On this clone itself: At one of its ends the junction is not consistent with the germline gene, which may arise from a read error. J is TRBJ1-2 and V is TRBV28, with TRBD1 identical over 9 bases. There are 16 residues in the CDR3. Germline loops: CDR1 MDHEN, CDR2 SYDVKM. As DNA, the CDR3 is TGTGCCAGCAGTCAAAACCGGGACAGGGTGAACTATGGCTGCACCTTC. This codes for CASSQNRDRVNYGCTF.

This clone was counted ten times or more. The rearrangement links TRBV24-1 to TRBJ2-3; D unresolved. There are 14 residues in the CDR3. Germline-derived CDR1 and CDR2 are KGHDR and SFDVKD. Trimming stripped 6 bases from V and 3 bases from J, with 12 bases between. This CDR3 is CATSIGSSTDTQYF. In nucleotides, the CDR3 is TGTGCCACCAGTATTGGTAGCTCAACAGATACGCAGTATTTT.

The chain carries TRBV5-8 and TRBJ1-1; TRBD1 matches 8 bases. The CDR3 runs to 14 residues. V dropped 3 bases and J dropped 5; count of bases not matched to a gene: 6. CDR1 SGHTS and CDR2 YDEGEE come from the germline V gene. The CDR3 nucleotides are TGTGCCAGCAGCTACAGGGGGAGTAGGACTGAAGCTTTCTTT. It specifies CASSYRGSRTEAFF. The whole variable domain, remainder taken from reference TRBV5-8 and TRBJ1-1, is EAGVTQSPTHLIKTRGQQATLRCSPISGHTSVYWYQQALGLGLQFLLWYDEGEERNRGNFPPRFSGRQFPNYSSELNVNALELEDSALYLCASSYRGSRTEAFFGQGTRLTVV.

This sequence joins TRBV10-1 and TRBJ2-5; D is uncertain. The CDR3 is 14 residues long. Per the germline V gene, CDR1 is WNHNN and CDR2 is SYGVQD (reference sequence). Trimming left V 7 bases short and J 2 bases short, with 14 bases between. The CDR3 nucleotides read TGCGCCAGCACTCCCCCCGGCAGGCAAGAGACCCAGTACTTC. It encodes CASTPPGRQETQYF.

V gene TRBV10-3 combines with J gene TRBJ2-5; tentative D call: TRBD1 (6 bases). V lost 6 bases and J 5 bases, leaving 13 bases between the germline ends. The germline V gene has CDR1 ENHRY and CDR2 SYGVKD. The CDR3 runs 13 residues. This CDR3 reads CAIRNRAAETQYF. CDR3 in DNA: TGTGCCATCAGGAACAGGGCTGCGGAGACCCAGTACTTC.